The 27 T cell receptor beta chains below come from one sample, sequenced in a study of T cells after yellow fever vaccination. TCRdb passed the 5' RACE reads through MiXCR, listing each CDR3 protein once. The sample lists a few hundred thousand distinct CDR3 sequences, approximately 6.7% occurring once. This material consisted of CD4+ T cells sorted from PBMCs, taken on the day of the yellow fever booster vaccination. These TCRs come from a man aged 30-40 years who received the YFV17D yellow fever vaccine.

In its sample, this clonotype was seen many times. The rearrangement uses TRBV3-1 and TRBJ2-3; TRBD1 agrees at 8 bases. Trimming cost V 4 bases and J 1 base; bases outside gene matches: 4. The length of the CDR3 is 15 residues. The germline V gene encodes CDR1 LGHDT and CDR2 YNNKEL (reference sequence). CDR3 residues: CASSPQGARTDTQYF. The CDR3 DNA follows: TGTGCCAGCAGCCCCCAGGGGGCACGCACAGATACGCAGTATTTT.

In its sample, this clonotype was seen a few times. A clone one base away is much larger, so this may be a read error. The CDR3 bases are TGTGCCAGCCAGGGAGGGCCATGTGAGACCCAGTACTTC. Residues: CASQGGPCETQYF. The chain links TRBV7-9 to TRBJ2-5, with TRBD2 matching over 7 bases. J was trimmed by 5 bases and V by 8 bases; bases with no gene match: 8. Germline V lookup: CDR1 SEHNR, CDR2 FQNEAQ (reference sequence). This CDR3 region has 13 residues. Variable domain in full (rest from reference TRBV7-9 and TRBJ2-5): DTGVSQNPRHKITKRGQNVTFRCDPISEHNRLYWYRQTLGQGPEFLTYFQNEAQLEKSRLLSDRFSAERPKGSFSTLEIQRTEQGDSAMYLCASQGGPCETQYFGPGTRLLVL.

This clonotype occurred many times. The chain joins TRBV6-2 or TRBV6-3 to TRBJ2-7, with 12 bases fitting TRBD2. The CDR3 contains 20 residues. Germline V CDR1 and CDR2: MNHEY, SVGEGT. V was pared by 0 bases and J by 1 base, with 13 bases of the junction left unmatched. In DNA, the CDR3 is TGTGCCAGCAGTTACTCGAGTGGGGCTAGCGGGAGGGCCGGGTCCTACGAGCAGTACTTC. This encodes CASSYSSGASGRAGSYEQYF.

This clonotype was seen only a few times. The chain combines TRBV11-1 with TRBJ1-1; no clear D. Germline CDR1 reads SGHAT; CDR2 reads FQDESV (reference sequence). The CDR3 has 18 residues. V shed 5 bases and J shed 0 bases, with 22 bases lying between them. The CDR3 sequence: CASSQGNTIRKMNTEAFF. In nucleotides, the CDR3 is TGTGCCAGCAGCCAAGGAAATACCATACGTAAAATGAACACTGAAGCTTTCTTT.

In its sample, this clonotype was seen once. The genes are TRBV7-2 and TRBJ2-1, with TRBD1 identical over 9 bases. This CDR3 region has 15 residues. Trimming removed 2 bases from V and 4 bases from J; junction bases left unmatched: 3. Germline values: CDR1 SGHTA, CDR2 FQGNSA. The CDR3, as DNA: TGTGCCAGCAGCTTATTCGGACAGGGGTACAATGAGCAGTTCTTC. Residues: CASSLFGQGYNEQFF.

Many counts were recorded for this clonotype. The rearrangement uses TRBV29-1 and TRBJ2-3; either TRBD1 or TRBD2 may fit D (5 bases each). Germline lookup yields CDR1 SQVTM and CDR2 ANQGSEA. CDR3 size: 12 residues. Trimming removed 3 bases from V and 7 bases from J, with 11 bases in between. The DNA of the CDR3 is TGCAGCGTTGACGCTGGGGGAAATACGCAGTATTTT. Protein sequence: CSVDAGGNTQYF.

This clonotype appeared many times. This chain joins TRBV7-9 and TRBJ2-5; the D gene is possibly TRBD2 (5 bases). Deletions cut 6 bases from V and 1 base from J, with 15 bases between. In germline, CDR1 is SEHNR, CDR2 FQNEAQ (reference sequence). The CDR3 totals 15 residues. The CDR3 DNA follows: TGTGCCAGCAGTCCGAGGATCGAGGGCCAAGAGACCCAGTACTTC. Residues: CASSPRIEGQETQYF.

There are many counts of this clonotype. V and J are TRBV6-2 or TRBV6-3 and TRBJ2-2; D is perhaps TRBD2 (6 bases). Germline loops: CDR1 MNHEY, CDR2 SVGEGT. This CDR3 region has 17 residues. Trimming took 6 bases from V and 1 from J, leaving 18 bases between them. Here the CDR3 reads CASSPYVGGRNTGELFF. CDR3 nucleotide sequence: TGTGCCAGCAGCCCTTATGTGGGGGGACGGAACACCGGGGAGCTGTTTTTT.

The CDR3 reads CAISESGFWGTDTQYF. The CDR3 DNA sequence: TGTGCCATCAGTGAGTCAGGATTTTGGGGCACAGATACGCAGTATTTT. This rearrangement joins TRBV10-3 to TRBJ2-3; no clear D. Deletions cut 0 bases from V and 1 base from J, with 11 bases between. The germline gives CDR1 ENHRY, CDR2 SYGVKD. This CDR3 contains 16 residues.

This chain uses TRBV7-2 with TRBJ2-5; D gene unclear. Trimming removed 2 bases at V and 1 base at J, with 11 bases between. The CDR3 is 15 amino acids. Germline lookup yields CDR1 SGHTA and CDR2 FQGNSA. The CDR3 DNA sequence: TGTGCCAGCAGCTTAAGTAGGGCACCCCAAGAGACCCAGTACTTC. As protein: CASSLSRAPQETQYF.

The CDR3 region is CATSRDSGAYEQYF. DNA of the CDR3: TGTGCCACCAGCAGAGATAGCGGGGCCTACGAGCAGTACTTC. The chain recombines TRBV15 with TRBJ2-7; TRBD2 aligns across 8 bases. Germline trimming cut 0 bases from V and 2 bases from J; bases unmatched to any gene: 0. CDR3 length equals 14 residues. Germline CDR1 reads LNHNV; CDR2 reads YYDKDF (reference sequence).

This clonotype was detected a few times. The rearrangement uses TRBV21-1 and TRBJ2-1; the table's TRBD1 call for D was not verified on the DNA. TRBV21-1 is listed as a pseudogene. The CDR3 length is 14 residues. The CDR3: CASTDRGMGNEQFF. The DNA of the CDR3 is TGTGCCAGCACGGACAGGGGAATGGGAAATGAGCAGTTCTTC.

The V call is TRBV18, the J call TRBJ2-2, with D perhaps matching TRBD1 (6 bases). This CDR3 spans 13 amino acids. Germline V CDR1 and CDR2: KGHSH, LQKENI. The ends were cut back, 3 bases at V and 10 bases at J, with 12 bases in the middle. The DNA for the CDR3 is TGTGCCAGCTCACCGAACACAGGGTCGGAGCTGTTTTTT. Translating gives CASSPNTGSELFF.

This clonotype came up many times. This chain links TRBV20-1 with TRBJ2-7, with a tentative D call TRBD1 (6 bases). The CDR3 covers 14 residues. The V end was cut by 6 bases, the J end by 1 base, with 16 bases between. Germline V gene lookup returns CDR1 DFQATT and CDR2 SNEGSKA (reference sequence). Here the CDR3 reads CSAADRANSYEQYF. As DNA, the CDR3 is TGCAGTGCGGCGGACAGAGCCAATTCCTACGAGCAGTACTTC.

This clonotype was detected ten times or more. V usage is TRBV20-1 and J usage is TRBJ2-1; D gene unclear. The V gene's germline CDR1 is DFQATT and CDR2 SNEGSKA (reference sequence). The V gene lost 4 bases and the J gene lost 9 bases, with 16 bases spanning the gap. The CDR3 has 13 residues. This CDR3 reads CSATGPGAIEQFF. Here the CDR3 DNA reads TGCAGTGCTACAGGACCCGGAGCGATTGAGCAGTTCTTC.

The V and J genes are TRBV9 and TRBJ2-1; 9 positions match TRBD2. V gave up 0 bases and J gave up 6 bases; unmatched junction bases: 4. Germline CDR1 is SGDLS and CDR2 is YYNGEE. This CDR3 comprises 15 residues. CDR3: CASSVVAGVFNEQFF. In nucleotides, the CDR3 is TGTGCCAGCAGCGTAGTAGCGGGAGTTTTCAATGAGCAGTTCTTC.

This clonotype has a handful of counts. This chain connects TRBV6-4 to TRBJ2-1; D remains ambiguous. Germline-derived CDR1 and CDR2 are MRHNA and SNTAGT. CDR3 length equals 13 residues. V was cut by 2 bases and J by 7 bases, with 9 bases left in between. The CDR3: CASSDVFGNEQFF. For the CDR3, the DNA is TGTGCCAGCAGTGACGTGTTCGGGAATGAGCAGTTCTTC.

V gene TRBV5-1 combines with J gene TRBJ2-1; D is possibly TRBD1 (6 bases). V was pared by 6 bases and J by 7 bases, with 17 bases between. The CDR3 runs to 14 residues. Germline V gene data show CDR1 as SGHRS and CDR2 as YFSETQ. The CDR3 DNA sequence: TGCGCCAGCATAAGGGACAATAGTGTAAATGAGCAGTTCTTC. This codes for CASIRDNSVNEQFF.

This clonotype occurred many times. The chain uses TRBV5-1 and TRBJ2-3; D uncertain. Germline assignment: CDR1 SGHRS and CDR2 YFSETQ. This CDR3 region has 12 residues. V dropped 4 bases and J dropped 6 bases, with 9 bases sitting between them. The CDR3 spells CASSTPADTQYF. The CDR3 DNA reads as TGCGCCAGCAGCACTCCAGCCGATACGCAGTATTTT.

The rearrangement links TRBV20-1 to TRBJ2-3, with D unresolved. The CDR3 runs to 14 residues. V lost 3 bases to trimming and J lost 0 bases, with 10 bases between them. Per the germline V gene, CDR1 is DFQATT and CDR2 is SNEGSKA (reference sequence). The CDR3 region is CSARVITSTDTQYF. Written as DNA, the CDR3 is TGCAGTGCTAGGGTAATCACTAGCACAGATACGCAGTATTTT.

The chain uses TRBV5-6 and TRBJ2-7; D is unresolved. The CDR3 runs 11 residues. With 4 bases removed from V and 6 bases from J, the gap between germline ends came to 8 bases. Germline assignment: CDR1 SGHDT and CDR2 YYEEEE. The CDR3 DNA follows: TGTGCCAGCAGCATAGCCCGCGAGCAGTACTTC. It is translated as CASSIAREQYF.

This clonotype appeared many times. This chain links TRBV4-3 with TRBJ1-1; D is uncertain. The CDR3 extends over 15 amino acids. Trimming left V 0 bases short and J 6 bases short, with 14 bases between. From germline, CDR1 is LGHNA and CDR2 YSLEER. The chain's CDR3 is CASSQEIAAASEAFF. CDR3 in DNA: TGCGCCAGCAGCCAAGAAATCGCGGCAGCATCTGAAGCTTTCTTT.

This clonotype was recorded a few times. The V and J genes are TRBV7-8 and TRBJ2-2; D not certain. This CDR3 contains 12 residues. The germline V and J ends were trimmed by 3 bases and 10 bases, with 9 bases remaining between them. Germline CDR1 and CDR2: SGHVS and FQNEAQ. The CDR3 here is CASSFYLTELFF. DNA of the CDR3: TGTGCCAGCAGCTTCTACTTAACGGAGCTGTTTTTT.

This clonotype showed up many times. CDR3 sequence reads: CASSLVARGTRSSGELFF. CDR3 coding DNA: TGTGCCAGCAGCTTAGTAGCTCGTGGGACTAGGTCCTCCGGGGAGCTGTTTTTT. This chain joins TRBV7-8 and TRBJ2-2; 8 bases line up with TRBD2. There are 18 residues in the CDR3. Per the germline V gene, CDR1 is SGHVS and CDR2 is FQNEAQ. V dropped 1 base and J dropped 6; count of bases not matched to a gene: 13.

This clonotype was seen only a few times. CDR3 DNA: TGCGCCAGCAGTGATGTAGGGACAGGGTCCTACAATGAGCAGTTCTTC. Translated: CASSDVGTGSYNEQFF. The rearrangement links TRBV10-2 to TRBJ2-1; 9 nucleotides match TRBD1. This CDR3 is built from 16 residues. The ends lost 3 bases at V and 1 base at J; junction bases unmatched: 4. CDR1 is WSHSY and CDR2 is SAAADI in the germline V gene.

V is TRBV20-1 and J is TRBJ2-1; 8 bases are shared with TRBD2. Germline CDR1 is DFQATT and CDR2 is SNEGSKA (reference sequence). There are 13 residues in the CDR3. With V trimmed by 6 bases and J by 7 bases, 8 bases remained unmatched. The CDR3 DNA reads TGCAGTGCACAGAGCGGGAGAGCGAATGAGCAGTTCTTC. The encoded protein is CSAQSGRANEQFF.

This clonotype came up many times. The chain has TRBV18 and TRBJ2-1; TRBD2 might be the D (5 bases). Germline assignment: CDR1 KGHSH and CDR2 LQKENI. V was shortened by 0 bases and J by 0 bases, with 12 bases between the two germline ends. This CDR3 region has 17 residues. This CDR3 is CASSPPIGVLSYNEQFF. The CDR3 DNA reads TGTGCCAGCTCACCACCCATCGGGGTCCTCTCCTACAATGAGCAGTTCTTC.